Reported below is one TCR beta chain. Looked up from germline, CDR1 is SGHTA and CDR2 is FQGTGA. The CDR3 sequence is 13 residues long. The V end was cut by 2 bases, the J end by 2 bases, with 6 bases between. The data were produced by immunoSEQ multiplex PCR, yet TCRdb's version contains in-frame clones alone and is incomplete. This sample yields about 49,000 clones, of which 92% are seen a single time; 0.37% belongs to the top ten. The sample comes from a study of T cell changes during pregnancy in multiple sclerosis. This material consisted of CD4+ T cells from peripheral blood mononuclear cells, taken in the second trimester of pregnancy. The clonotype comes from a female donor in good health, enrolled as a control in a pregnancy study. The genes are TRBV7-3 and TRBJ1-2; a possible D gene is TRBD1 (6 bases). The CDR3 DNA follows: TGTGCCAGCAGCTTACAGGGGAACTATGGCTACACCTTC. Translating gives CASSLQGNYGYTF.